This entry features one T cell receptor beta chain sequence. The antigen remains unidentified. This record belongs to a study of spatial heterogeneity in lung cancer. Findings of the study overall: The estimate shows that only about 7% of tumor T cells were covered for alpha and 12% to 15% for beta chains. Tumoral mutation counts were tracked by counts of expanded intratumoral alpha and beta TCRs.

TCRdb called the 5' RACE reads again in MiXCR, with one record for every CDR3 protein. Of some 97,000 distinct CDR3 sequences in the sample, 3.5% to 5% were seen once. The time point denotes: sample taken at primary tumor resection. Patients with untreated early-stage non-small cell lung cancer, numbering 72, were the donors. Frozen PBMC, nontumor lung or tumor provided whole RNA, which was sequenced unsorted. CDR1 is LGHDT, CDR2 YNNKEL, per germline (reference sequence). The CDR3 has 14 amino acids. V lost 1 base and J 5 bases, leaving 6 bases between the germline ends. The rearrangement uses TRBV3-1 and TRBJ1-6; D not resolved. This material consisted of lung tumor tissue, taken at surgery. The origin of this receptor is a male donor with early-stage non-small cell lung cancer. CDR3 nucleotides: TGTGCCAGCAGCCAAGTACAGCATAATTCACCCCTCCACTTT. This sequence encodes CASSQVQHNSPLHF.